This T cell receptor (beta chain) appears in the sequencing data of a study of shared clonotypes between healthy human individuals. Clones were sequenced by immunoSEQ multiplex PCR, and TCRdb holds only the in-frame ones, with some missing. Counted here are some 1.5 million clones, approximately 96% occurring once; the ten biggest clones make up approximately 1.2%. CDR3 length: 17 residues. Germline CDR1 reads LGHNA; CDR2 reads YSLEER. V shed 0 bases, J shed 5 bases, and the junction held 8 bases outside the gene matches. Only Caucasian adults living in Nashville, Tennessee served as donors. In this sample, this clone turned up once.

What was sequenced was naive CD4+ T cells sorted from blood. Subset in this sample: CD45RA+ positively selected. The rearrangement joins TRBV4-3 to TRBJ2-1, with 9 bases identical to TRBD1. The TCR comes from a young man in good health. CDR3 loop: CASSQDLGTGRNNEQFF. The CDR3 nucleotides read TGCGCCAGCAGCCAAGATCTGGGGACAGGGAGGAACAATGAGCAGTTCTTC.